This passage covers 5 T cell receptor beta chains from one sample sequenced in a study of identical twins. TCRdb fed the 5' RACE reads into MiXCR, producing one record per CDR3 protein. The top ten clones hold 1.5% to 2% of a sample with about 920,000 distinct CDR3 sequences, 9% to 15% of them seen once. The data also belong to a second study, concerning yellow fever vaccine responses in identical twins.

What was sequenced was PBMCs. The origin of the receptors is a woman between 18 and 29 years old in good health.

The V gene is TRBV4-1, the J gene TRBJ2-2; D gene uncertain. Trimming pared 3 bases from V and 4 bases from J, leaving 18 bases between. Looked up from germline, CDR1 is MGHRA and CDR2 is YSYEKL. The CDR3 sequence is 17 residues long. In nucleotides, the CDR3 is TGCGCCAGCAGCCAGGTTGATTGGCCGCCTCCCACCGGGGAGCTGTTTTTT. Residues: CASSQVDWPPPTGELFF.

In its sample, this clonotype was seen a few times. This chain uses TRBV7-9 with TRBJ1-4, with D hard to call. Germline V gene sequence: CDR1 SEHNR, CDR2 FQNEAQ (reference sequence). The CDR3 runs 15 residues. Trimming cost V 1 base and J 3 bases, with 9 bases left between them. CDR3 in amino acids: CASSLGQVSNEKLFF. The DNA for the CDR3 is TGTGCCAGCAGCTTAGGTCAGGTGTCTAATGAAAAACTGTTTTTT. Full variable domain (rest looked up from reference TRBV7-9 and TRBJ1-4): DTGVSQNPRHKITKRGQNVTFRCDPISEHNRLYWYRQTLGQGPEFLTYFQNEAQLEKSRLLSDRFSAERPKGSFSTLEIQRTEQGDSAMYLCASSLGQVSNEKLFFGSGTQLSVL.

This chain joins TRBV28 and TRBJ1-5; D is undetermined. This CDR3 has 11 amino acids. V lost 3 bases and J lost 7, with 4 bases in between. Germline V gene sequence: CDR1 MDHEN, CDR2 SYDVKM. CDR3 loop: CASSFEQPQHF. The CDR3 nucleotides read TGTGCCAGCAGTTTTGAGCAGCCCCAGCATTTT.

In this sample, this clonotype turned up a few times. The rearrangement joins TRBV6-1 to TRBJ1-2; D ambiguous. Germline V lookup: CDR1 MNHNS, CDR2 SASEGT. Trimming stripped 7 bases from V and 8 bases from J, with 17 bases between. CDR3 length: 13 residues. In DNA, the CDR3 is TGTGCCAGCACCAAATTAGGGTGGCACGGCTACACCTTC. Translated, it gives CASTKLGWHGYTF.

The chain joins TRBV28 to TRBJ1-2; tentatively, D is TRBD1 (5 bases). Deletions cut 8 bases from V and 3 bases from J, with 7 bases between. Germline V gene data show CDR1 as MDHEN and CDR2 as SYDVKM. The CDR3 is 11 residues long. CDR3 sequence: CASQGDYGYTF. CDR3 DNA: TGTGCCAGCCAAGGGGACTATGGCTACACCTTC.